Sequencing of this TCR beta chain was carried out in a study of PD-1 blockade in classical Hodgkin lymphoma. Exposure to brentuximab vedotin varied, and each patient had relapsed following autologous stem cell transplantation. Here immunoSEQ multiplex PCR was the method, and the copy in TCRdb shows in-frame clones only, minus some. Among thousands of clones, about 88% were seen once, and the ten largest hold about an eighth. Trimming took 9 bases from V and 3 from J, leaving 19 bases between them. CDR3 size: 15 residues. Per germline, CDR1 LNHDA and CDR2 SQIVND (reference sequence). This sequence joins TRBV19 and TRBJ2-3; D might be TRBD1 (6 bases). This TCR was sampled from a human donor with classical Hodgkin lymphoma. Sample: peripheral blood mononuclear cells (PBMCs), taken at baseline. CDR3 protein: CASRRQVEATDTQYF. DNA of the CDR3: TGTGCCAGCCGAAGACAGGTGGAGGCTACAGATACGCAGTATTTT.